The next 11 T cell receptor beta chains were all read from a single sample in a study of shared clonotypes between healthy human individuals. Clones were read by immunoSEQ multiplex PCR, and TCRdb kept only the in-frame ones, dropping some. The sample holds some 2.1 million clones, about 95% seen once. Positively selected for CCR7, the CD45RO-negative cells used as naive CD8 cells excluded terminally differentiated effector memory CD45RA+ cells. Source material: naive CD8+ T cells sorted from blood. Receptors were obtained from a young man in good health.

Remarks on this clone: This sample includes further DNA sequences coding for the same CDR3. The chain combines TRBV6-6 with TRBJ2-7; 9 bases are shared with TRBD2. This CDR3 comprises 14 residues. CDR1 MNHNY and CDR2 SVGAGI come from the germline V gene (reference sequence). The V segment lost 2 bases and the J segment 2 bases; nucleotides outside the gene matches: 1. The DNA for the CDR3 is TGTGCCAGCAGTTACAGCGGGAGGCCCTACGAGCAGTACTTC. It yields the protein CASSYSGRPYEQYF.

The V gene is TRBV13, the J gene TRBJ2-1; 9 nucleotides agree with TRBD2. Trimming at V came to 3 bases and at J to 3 bases, leaving 12 bases not matched to a gene. The length of the CDR3 is 18 residues. Germline-derived CDR1 and CDR2 are PRHDT and FYEKMQ (reference sequence). The CDR3 nucleotides are TGTGCCAGCAGCTTTTATTCGGGGGAGACTAGCGGCTACAATGAGCAGTTCTTC. Amino acid sequence: CASSFYSGETSGYNEQFF.

The chain combines TRBV29-1 with TRBJ2-2, with no clear D. Germline V gene lookup returns CDR1 SQVTM and CDR2 ANQGSEA. Trimming removed 3 bases at V and 4 bases at J, with 12 bases between. The CDR3 sequence is 14 residues long. CDR3 protein: CSVDVGMGTGELFF. CDR3 DNA: TGCAGCGTTGACGTGGGGATGGGCACCGGGGAGCTGTTTTTT.

This clone was observed once. The rearrangement joins TRBV27 to TRBJ1-1, with D uncertain. The germline V gene encodes CDR1 MNHEY and CDR2 SMNVEV (reference sequence). The length of the CDR3 is 12 residues. V lost 5 bases and J lost 6, with 10 bases in between. CDR3 DNA: TGTGCCAGCAGTAGAATCGGCGCTGAAGCTTTCTTT. Its protein is CASSRIGAEAFF.

The chain carries TRBV7-2 and TRBJ1-5, with TRBD1 matching over 8 bases. The CDR3 consists of 16 residues. With V trimmed by 2 bases and J by 6 bases, 9 bases remained unmatched. Per the germline V gene, CDR1 is SGHTA and CDR2 is FQGNSA. The CDR3 DNA follows: TGTGCCAGCAGCTTATCGTCGCAGGGGGCGAGTCAGCCCCAGCATTTT. Amino acids: CASSLSSQGASQPQHF.

Notes on this clone: This same CDR3 is encoded by further DNA sequences in the sample. This chain connects TRBV7-9 to TRBJ1-4; 10 positions agree with TRBD1. CDR1 SEHNR and CDR2 FQNEAQ come from the germline V gene (reference sequence). This CDR3 comprises 14 residues. Trimming took 5 bases from V and 8 from J; bases not matched to a gene: 5. The CDR3 is CASSPGTGDEKLFF. Written as DNA, the CDR3 is TGTGCCAGCAGCCCCGGGACAGGGGACGAAAAACTGTTTTTT. The full variable domain, with the rest looked up from reference TRBV7-9 and TRBJ1-4, is DTGVSQNPRHKITKRGQNVTFRCDPISEHNRLYWYRQTLGQGPEFLTYFQNEAQLEKSRLLSDRFSAERPKGSFSTLEIQRTEQGDSAMYLCASSPGTGDEKLFFGSGTQLSVL.

The V gene is TRBV28, the J gene TRBJ1-5, with D perhaps matching TRBD1 (6 bases). The germline V gene has CDR1 MDHEN and CDR2 SYDVKM. Deletions cut 6 bases from V and 3 bases from J, with 15 bases between. The CDR3 runs 15 residues. In nucleotides, the CDR3 is TGTGCCAGCAGGTGGGGGCTCTTCTTCAATCAGCCCCAGCATTTT. Translated, it gives CASRWGLFFNQPQHF.

The chain couples TRBV6-1 to TRBJ2-6; D could derive from TRBD1 or TRBD2 (6 bases each). The CDR3 is 20 amino acids. The ends were cut back, 0 bases at V and 0 bases at J, with 18 bases in the middle. Per germline, CDR1 MNHNS and CDR2 SASEGT. CDR3 residues: CASSEAGGTGTYSGANVLTF. DNA of the CDR3: TGTGCCAGCAGTGAAGCGGGAGGTACAGGGACCTACTCTGGGGCCAACGTCCTGACTTTC.

J is TRBJ2-1 and V is TRBV9; TRBD2 agrees at 9 bases. This CDR3 has 14 residues. Trimming took 1 base from V and 8 from J; bases not matched to a gene: 4. Germline CDR1 is SGDLS and CDR2 is YYNGEE. The CDR3 here is CASSVLAGRDEQFF. CDR3 DNA: TGTGCCAGCAGCGTACTAGCGGGGAGGGATGAGCAGTTCTTC.

The chain recombines TRBV9 with TRBJ2-5; the D call may be TRBD1 or TRBD2 (5 bases each). This CDR3 has 15 amino acids. The V end lost 3 bases, the J end lost 2 bases, and 14 bases lay between the germline ends. Germline loops: CDR1 SGDLS, CDR2 YYNGEE. CDR3 protein: CASSARPGTQETQYF. In nucleotides, the CDR3 is TGTGCCAGCAGCGCAAGACCCGGGACGCAAGAGACCCAGTACTTC.

CDR3 sequence (DNA): TGTGCCAGCAGCGAAGTTGCCGGGACTACCAGGGAGCAGTACTTC. Protein sequence: CASSEVAGTTREQYF. The chain links TRBV7-9 to TRBJ2-7; 7 bases align to TRBD2. J gave up 7 bases and V 5 bases, and 14 bases lay outside the gene matches. From germline, CDR1 is SEHNR and CDR2 FQNEAQ (reference sequence). The CDR3 runs to 15 residues.